A selection of T cell receptor beta chains follows, all from one sample in a study of post-analysis software for immune sequencing data. One entry per CDR3 protein, called by TCRdb with MiXCR from the PCR reads. The table shows 400,000 to 500,000 distinct CDR3 sequences, with 35% to 45% occurring only once. Sample: blood. The receptors derive from a girl under 10 years old with multiple sclerosis. Each CDR3 is given with its conserved first and last residue. Fields, in order: clone size, D gene, V gene, J gene, CDR3 protein, CDR3 DNA. A D gene is named only where the DNA matches it firmly. Expanded clones get a size class; other rows say once, few or many, or leave the size out.

clone_size: .; d_call: .; v_call: TRBV27; j_call: TRBJ2-1; cdr3_aa: CASSFTSSDEQFF; cdr3_nt: TGTGCCAGCAGTTTTACTTCATCGGATGAGCAGTTCTTC
clone_size: few; d_call: TRBD2; v_call: TRBV7-7; j_call: TRBJ2-5; cdr3_aa: CASSTLSGGETQYF; cdr3_nt: TGTGCCAGCAGCACACTTAGCGGGGGAGAGACCCAGTACTTC
clone_size: .; d_call: TRBD2; v_call: TRBV9; j_call: TRBJ2-7; cdr3_aa: CASSAQLAGVLGEQYF; cdr3_nt: TGTGCCAGCAGCGCCCAACTAGCGGGGGTCTTAGGCGAGCAGTACTTC
clone_size: .; d_call: .; v_call: TRBV28; j_call: TRBJ2-7; cdr3_aa: CASSLNAPGRYEQYF; cdr3_nt: TGTGCCAGCAGTTTAAACGCGCCGGGACGCTACGAGCAGTACTTC
clone_size: .; d_call: .; v_call: TRBV12-3/TRBV12-4; j_call: TRBJ2-4; cdr3_aa: CASSHSGGGTKNIQYF; cdr3_nt: TGTGCCAGCAGTCACAGTGGGGGTGGGACCAAAAACATTCAGTACTTC
clone_size: .; d_call: TRBD2; v_call: TRBV27; j_call: TRBJ2-7; cdr3_aa: CASSPRLAGDPIYEQYF; cdr3_nt: TGTGCCAGCAGTCCTAGGCTAGCGGGAGACCCCATCTACGAGCAGTACTTC
clone_size: .; d_call: .; v_call: TRBV6-6; j_call: TRBJ1-6; cdr3_aa: CAGRTANSPLHF; cdr3_nt: TGTGCCGGCAGGACAGCAAATTCACCCCTCCACTTT
clone_size: .; d_call: TRBD2; v_call: TRBV15; j_call: TRBJ2-4; cdr3_aa: CATSRVYSGGAGAKNIQYF; cdr3_nt: TGTGCCACCAGCAGAGTGTATAGCGGGGGGGCCGGAGCCAAAAACATTCAGTACTTC
clone_size: .; d_call: TRBD1; v_call: TRBV29-1; j_call: TRBJ1-2; cdr3_aa: CSVEGVQGANQIYGYTF; cdr3_nt: TGCAGCGTTGAGGGGGTGCAGGGGGCGAATCAGATCTATGGCTACACCTTC
clone_size: few; d_call: .; v_call: TRBV5-6; j_call: TRBJ2-7; cdr3_aa: CASSRPGVRSYEQYF; cdr3_nt: TGTGCCAGCAGCCGTCCGGGGGTTAGATCCTACGAGCAGTACTTC
clone_size: .; d_call: TRBD2; v_call: TRBV28; j_call: TRBJ2-1; cdr3_aa: CASSVGGNNERFF; cdr3_nt: TGTGCCAGCAGCGTCGGGGGGAACAATGAGCGGTTCTTC
clone_size: .; d_call: TRBD2; v_call: TRBV7-3; j_call: TRBJ2-2; cdr3_aa: CASSLLAGEVTGELFF; cdr3_nt: TGTGCCAGCAGCCTCTTAGCGGGAGAGGTAACCGGGGAGCTGTTTTTT
clone_size: .; d_call: .; v_call: TRBV6-2/TRBV6-3; j_call: TRBJ2-2; cdr3_aa: CASSSTLTGELFF; cdr3_nt: TGTGCCAGCAGTTCCACGTTGACCGGGGAGCTGTTTTTT
clone_size: .; d_call: .; v_call: TRBV20-1; j_call: TRBJ2-5; cdr3_aa: CSARELEGGGETQYF; cdr3_nt: TGCAGTGCTAGAGAGTTGGAGGGGGGGGGAGAGACCCAGTACTTC
clone_size: .; d_call: .; v_call: TRBV29-1; j_call: TRBJ1-1; cdr3_aa: CSVVGGNTEAFF; cdr3_nt: TGCAGCGTTGTAGGGGGGAACACTGAAGCTTTCTTT
clone_size: few; d_call: .; v_call: TRBV10-3; j_call: TRBJ2-7; cdr3_aa: CAISEIFGAAYEQYF; cdr3_nt: TGTGCCATCAGTGAGATATTTGGGGCAGCCTACGAGCAGTACTTC
clone_size: few; d_call: TRBD2; v_call: TRBV3-1; j_call: TRBJ2-1; cdr3_aa: CASTLRPGLGYNEQFF; cdr3_nt: TGTGCCAGCACCCTCCGTCCGGGACTAGGCTACAATGAGCAGTTCTTC
clone_size: few; d_call: TRBD1; v_call: TRBV7-9; j_call: TRBJ2-3; cdr3_aa: CASSLDGTGAIDTQYF; cdr3_nt: TGTGCCAGCAGCTTAGACGGGACAGGTGCAATAGATACGCAGTATTTT
clone_size: .; d_call: .; v_call: TRBV20-1; j_call: TRBJ1-5; cdr3_aa: CSAGLFRSNQPQHF; cdr3_nt: TGCAGTGCTGGTCTTTTCAGGAGCAATCAGCCCCAGCATTTT
clone_size: .; d_call: TRBD2; v_call: TRBV6-6; j_call: TRBJ2-3; cdr3_aa: CASSYSTSGGFTDTQYF; cdr3_nt: TGTGCCAGCAGTTACTCGACTAGCGGGGGGTTCACAGATACGCAGTATTTT
clone_size: few; d_call: .; v_call: TRBV20-1; j_call: TRBJ2-5; cdr3_aa: CSANKETQYF; cdr3_nt: TGCAGTGCTAATAAAGAGACCCAGTACTTC
clone_size: .; d_call: .; v_call: TRBV6-2/TRBV6-3; j_call: TRBJ1-2; cdr3_aa: CASMYGSANYGYTF; cdr3_nt: TGTGCCAGCATGTATGGATCAGCTAACTATGGCTACACCTTC
clone_size: few; d_call: TRBD1; v_call: TRBV12-3/TRBV12-4; j_call: TRBJ2-7; cdr3_aa: CASSLNQLTTGHFDEQYF; cdr3_nt: TGTGCCAGCAGTCTCAACCAACTTACGACAGGGCACTTTGACGAGCAGTACTTC
clone_size: .; d_call: TRBD1; v_call: TRBV28; j_call: TRBJ2-3; cdr3_aa: CASSPPGQGATDTQYF; cdr3_nt: TGTGCCAGCAGTCCTCCGGGACAGGGGGCTACAGATACGCAGTATTTT
clone_size: .; d_call: .; v_call: TRBV7-6; j_call: TRBJ1-1; cdr3_aa: CASSPKYTGNTEAFF; cdr3_nt: TGTGCCAGCAGCCCTAAATACACAGGCAACACTGAAGCTTTCTTT
clone_size: .; d_call: .; v_call: TRBV19; j_call: TRBJ2-7; cdr3_aa: CASRPSGNYEQYF; cdr3_nt: TGTGCCAGTAGGCCTTCGGGGAACTACGAGCAGTACTTC
clone_size: few; d_call: .; v_call: TRBV7-3; j_call: TRBJ1-2; cdr3_aa: CASSLFEGSNYGYTF; cdr3_nt: TGTGCCAGCAGCTTATTCGAGGGCTCGAACTATGGCTACACCTTC
clone_size: .; d_call: .; v_call: TRBV5-5; j_call: TRBJ2-7; cdr3_aa: CASSFPPGPIYEQYF; cdr3_nt: TGTGCCAGCAGCTTCCCCCCTGGGCCTATTTACGAGCAGTACTTC
clone_size: .; d_call: .; v_call: TRBV28; j_call: TRBJ1-2; cdr3_aa: CATNGAPGYGYTF; cdr3_nt: TGTGCCACCAACGGAGCACCTGGCTATGGCTACACCTTC
clone_size: .; d_call: TRBD1; v_call: TRBV7-7; j_call: TRBJ2-2; cdr3_aa: CASSLQGADGELFF; cdr3_nt: TGTGCCAGCAGCTTACAGGGGGCGGACGGGGAGCTGTTTTTT
clone_size: .; d_call: TRBD1; v_call: TRBV6-5; j_call: TRBJ1-1; cdr3_aa: CASSPRGQGMGTEAFF; cdr3_nt: TGTGCCAGCAGTCCCCGGGGACAGGGGATGGGCACTGAAGCTTTCTTT
clone_size: few; d_call: TRBD2; v_call: TRBV29-1; j_call: TRBJ2-5; cdr3_aa: CSQGAGGQETQYF; cdr3_nt: TGCAGCCAAGGGGCGGGGGGTCAAGAGACCCAGTACTTC
clone_size: many; d_call: .; v_call: TRBV12-3/TRBV12-4; j_call: TRBJ1-2; cdr3_aa: CASSWTENYGYTF; cdr3_nt: TGTGCCAGCAGTTGGACAGAGAACTATGGCTACACCTTC
clone_size: .; d_call: .; v_call: TRBV12-3/TRBV12-4; j_call: TRBJ2-3; cdr3_aa: CASSRQASTDTQYF; cdr3_nt: TGTGCCAGCAGTAGACAGGCTTCCACAGATACGCAGTATTTT
clone_size: .; d_call: .; v_call: TRBV12-3/TRBV12-4; j_call: TRBJ1-2; cdr3_aa: CASSARLGSYGYTF; cdr3_nt: TGTGCCAGCAGTGCCCGCCTGGGTAGCTATGGCTACACCTTC
clone_size: few; d_call: .; v_call: TRBV25-1; j_call: TRBJ2-1; cdr3_aa: CASSELTQPNNEQFF; cdr3_nt: TGTGCCAGCAGTGAATTGACACAGCCTAACAATGAGCAGTTCTTC
clone_size: once; d_call: .; v_call: TRBV10-3; j_call: TRBJ1-5; cdr3_aa: CAIRDRFNQPQHF; cdr3_nt: TGTGCCATCAGGGACAGATTTAATCAGCCCCAGCATTTT
clone_size: few; d_call: .; v_call: TRBV20-1; j_call: TRBJ2-5; cdr3_aa: CSAPAGGAQETQYF; cdr3_nt: TGCAGTGCCCCGGCAGGAGGGGCGCAAGAGACCCAGTACTTC
clone_size: few; d_call: .; v_call: TRBV5-1; j_call: TRBJ1-1; cdr3_aa: CASSLEWDTEAFF; cdr3_nt: TGCGCCAGCAGCTTGGAATGGGACACTGAAGCTTTCTTT